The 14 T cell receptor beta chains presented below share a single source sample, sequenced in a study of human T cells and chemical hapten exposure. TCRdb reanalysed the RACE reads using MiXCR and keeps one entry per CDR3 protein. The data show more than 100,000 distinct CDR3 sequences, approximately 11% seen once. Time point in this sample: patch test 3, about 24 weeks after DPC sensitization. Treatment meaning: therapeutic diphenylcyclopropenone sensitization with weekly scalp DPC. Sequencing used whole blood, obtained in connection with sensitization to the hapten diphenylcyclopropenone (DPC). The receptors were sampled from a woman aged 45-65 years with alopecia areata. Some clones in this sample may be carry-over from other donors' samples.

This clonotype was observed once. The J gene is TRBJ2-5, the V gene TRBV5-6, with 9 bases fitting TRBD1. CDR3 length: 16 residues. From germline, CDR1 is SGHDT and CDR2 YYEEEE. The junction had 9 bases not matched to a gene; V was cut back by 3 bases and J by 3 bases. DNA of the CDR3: TGTGCCAGCAGCTCTGGTATGGACAGGGGAAAAGAGACCCAGTACTTC. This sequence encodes CASSSGMDRGKETQYF.

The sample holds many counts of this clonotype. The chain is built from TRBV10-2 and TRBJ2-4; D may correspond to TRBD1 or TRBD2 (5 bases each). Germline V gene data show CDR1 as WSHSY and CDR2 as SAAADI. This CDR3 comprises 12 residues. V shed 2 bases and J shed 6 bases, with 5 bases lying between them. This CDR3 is CASSEGGNIQYF. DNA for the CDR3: TGCGCCAGCAGTGAGGGGGGAAACATTCAGTACTTC.

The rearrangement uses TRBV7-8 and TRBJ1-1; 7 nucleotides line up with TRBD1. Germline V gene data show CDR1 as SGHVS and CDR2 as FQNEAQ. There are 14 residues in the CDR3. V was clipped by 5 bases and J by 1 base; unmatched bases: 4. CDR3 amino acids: CASSRGQRNTEAFF. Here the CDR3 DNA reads TGTGCCAGCAGCAGGGGACAGAGGAACACTGAAGCTTTCTTT.

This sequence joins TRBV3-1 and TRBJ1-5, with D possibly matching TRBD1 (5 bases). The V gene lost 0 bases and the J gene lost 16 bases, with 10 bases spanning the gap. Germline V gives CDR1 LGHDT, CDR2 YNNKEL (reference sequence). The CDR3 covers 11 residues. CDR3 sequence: CASSQDGTKHF. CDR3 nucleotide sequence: TGTGCCAGCAGCCAAGATGGGACGAAACATTTT.

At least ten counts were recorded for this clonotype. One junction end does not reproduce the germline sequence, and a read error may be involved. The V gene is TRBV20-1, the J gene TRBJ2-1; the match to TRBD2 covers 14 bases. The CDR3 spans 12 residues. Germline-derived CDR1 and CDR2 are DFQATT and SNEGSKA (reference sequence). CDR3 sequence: CSAQTGTSGGAF. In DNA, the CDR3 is TGCAGTGCCCAAACCGGGACTAGCGGGGGAGCCTTC.

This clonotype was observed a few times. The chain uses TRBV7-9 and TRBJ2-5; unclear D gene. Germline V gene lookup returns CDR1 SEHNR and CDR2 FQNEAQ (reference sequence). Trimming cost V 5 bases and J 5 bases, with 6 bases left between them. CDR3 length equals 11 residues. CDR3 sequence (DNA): TGTGCCAGCAGCGAGGCGGAGACCCAGTACTTC. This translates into CASSEAETQYF. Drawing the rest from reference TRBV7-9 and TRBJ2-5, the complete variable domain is DTGVSQNPRHKITKRGQNVTFRCDPISEHNRLYWYRQTLGQGPEFLTYFQNEAQLEKSRLLSDRFSAERPKGSFSTLEIQRTEQGDSAMYLCASSEAETQYFGPGTRLLVL.

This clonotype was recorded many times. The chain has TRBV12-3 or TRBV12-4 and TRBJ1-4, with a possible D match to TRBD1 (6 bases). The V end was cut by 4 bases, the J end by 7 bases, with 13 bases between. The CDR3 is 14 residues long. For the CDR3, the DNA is TGTGCCAGCAGTTCGGGGGCGACCAGTGAAAAACTGTTTTTT. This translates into CASSSGATSEKLFF.

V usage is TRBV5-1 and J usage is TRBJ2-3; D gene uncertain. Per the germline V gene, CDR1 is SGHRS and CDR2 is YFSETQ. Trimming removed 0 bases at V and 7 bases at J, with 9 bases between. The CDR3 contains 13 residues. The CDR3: CASSLADSNTQYF. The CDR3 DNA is TGCGCCAGCAGCTTGGCCGACTCGAATACGCAGTATTTT.

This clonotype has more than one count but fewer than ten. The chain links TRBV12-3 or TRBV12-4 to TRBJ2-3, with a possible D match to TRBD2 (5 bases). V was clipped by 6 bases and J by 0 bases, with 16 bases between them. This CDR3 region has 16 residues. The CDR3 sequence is CASSQKSGLSTDTQYF. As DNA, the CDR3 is TGTGCCAGCAGCCAGAAGTCCGGACTTAGCACAGATACGCAGTATTTT.

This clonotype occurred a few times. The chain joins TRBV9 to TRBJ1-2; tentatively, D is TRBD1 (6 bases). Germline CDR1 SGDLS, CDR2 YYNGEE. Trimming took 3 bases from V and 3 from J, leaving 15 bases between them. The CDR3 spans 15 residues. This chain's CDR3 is CASSDQQGPHYGYTF. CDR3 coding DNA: TGTGCCAGCAGCGATCAGCAGGGGCCCCACTATGGCTACACCTTC.

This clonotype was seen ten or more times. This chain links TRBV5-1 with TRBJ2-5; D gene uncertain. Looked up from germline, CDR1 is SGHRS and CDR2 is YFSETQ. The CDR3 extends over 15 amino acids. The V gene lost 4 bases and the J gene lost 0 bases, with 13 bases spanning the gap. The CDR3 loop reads CASSQEIGNQETQYF. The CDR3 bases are TGCGCCAGCAGCCAAGAAATAGGCAACCAAGAGACCCAGTACTTC.

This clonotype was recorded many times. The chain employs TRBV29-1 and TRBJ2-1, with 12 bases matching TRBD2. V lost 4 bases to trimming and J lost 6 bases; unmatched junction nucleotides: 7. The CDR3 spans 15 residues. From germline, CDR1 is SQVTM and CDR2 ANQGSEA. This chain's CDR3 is CSVGLAGGPFNEQFF. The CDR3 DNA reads TGCAGCGTTGGCCTAGCGGGAGGGCCCTTCAATGAGCAGTTCTTC.

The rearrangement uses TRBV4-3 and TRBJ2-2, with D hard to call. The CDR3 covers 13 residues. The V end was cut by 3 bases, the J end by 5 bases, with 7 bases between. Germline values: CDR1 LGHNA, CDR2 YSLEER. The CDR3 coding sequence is TGCGCCAGCAGCCATACCGGGACCGGGGAGCTGTTTTTT. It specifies CASSHTGTGELFF.

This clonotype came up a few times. The CDR3 protein is CASSPGPNQPQHF. In DNA, the CDR3 is TGTGCCAGCAGCCCGGGCCCGAATCAGCCCCAGCATTTT. The chain employs TRBV6-5 and TRBJ1-5; D remains unclear. Trimming shortened V by 6 bases and J by 4 bases, and 10 bases separated the two germline ends. This CDR3 has 13 residues. Germline V gene lookup returns CDR1 MNHEY and CDR2 SVGAGI.